Sequencing of this T cell receptor beta chain was carried out in a study of shared clonotypes between healthy human individuals. Study-wide context: For every donor, three CD4 naive, three CD4 memory, two CD8 naive and one CD8 memory plates were used.

The CDR3 is made up of 15 amino acids. V trimming: 4 bases; J trimming: 6 bases; junction bases outside the gene matches: 7. In germline, CDR1 is SGDLS, CDR2 YYNGEE. The investigators split CD4+ cells into a CD45RA+ naive subset and a CD45RA-negative memory subset. TCRdb's table, derived via immunoSEQ multiplex PCR, lists solely in-frame clones and lacks some. The data show about 2,500,000 clones, approximately 92% seen once. The chain combines TRBV9 with TRBJ1-6; 7 bases align to TRBD1. What was sequenced was naive CD4+ T cells sorted from blood. Subset indicated: CD45RA+ positively selected. This clonotype was obtained from a man aged 18 to 30 in good health. CDR3 coding DNA: TGTGCCAGCAGCCCACAAGACAGGGTTAATTCACCCCTCCACTTT. Translation gives CASSPQDRVNSPLHF.